This T cell receptor beta chain was documented in a study of beta chain features in type 1 diabetes. Study results and caveats: cDNA-based sequencing might over-represent cells highly expressing TCR. Reduced insertions and increased deletions marked VDJ junctions in type 1 diabetes patients. All four CD4+ subsets of Type 1 diabetes patients contained TCRB CDR3s that were moderately but significantly shorter.

Trimming left V 5 bases short and J 4 bases short, with 8 bases between. CDR3 size: 11 residues. CDR1 and CDR2 from the germline V gene are DFQATT and SNEGSKA (reference sequence). Worth noting for this clone: Antigen unknown.

Purities in excess of 95% were seen in all sorted populations. The isolated RNA, all of it, was reverse transcribed, so expressed TCRB transcripts were what got sequenced. Generated by immunoSEQ multiplex PCR, the TCRdb table keeps only in-frame clones and is missing some. The profile shows tens of thousands of clones, roughly 41% of them singletons. This chain links TRBV20-1 with TRBJ2-5, with D possibly TRBD1 on 5 matching bases. The sequence came from a man aged 25-45 years with type 1 diabetes. The sample comprised Tregs from blood. This CDR3 is CSAWTRETQYF. The CDR3 nucleotides are TGCAGTGCTTGGACACGAGAGACCCAGTACTTC.